This TCR beta chain came from a study of cytomegalovirus exposure and HLA in healthy donors. CDR3 length: 16 amino acids. J was trimmed by 5 bases and V by 4 bases; bases with no gene match: 7. CDR1 is SGHTA, CDR2 FQGNSA, per germline. This clone was observed a handful of times. The PCR had 60 Vbeta and 13 Jbeta primers. The method was immunoSEQ multiplex PCR; TCRdb's version includes in-frame clones alone and lacks a portion of them. The sample holds around 25,000 clones; 75% to 80% are singletons and the top ten take more than 4.5%. V gene TRBV7-2 combines with J gene TRBJ2-3, with TRBD2 matching over 12 bases. The sample comprised PBMCs. The source of this sequence is a male donor in good health and CMV-seronegative. The CDR3 protein is CASSSRLAGAVDTQYF. CDR3 nucleotides: TGTGCCAGCAGCTCCAGACTAGCGGGAGCAGTAGATACGCAGTATTTT.